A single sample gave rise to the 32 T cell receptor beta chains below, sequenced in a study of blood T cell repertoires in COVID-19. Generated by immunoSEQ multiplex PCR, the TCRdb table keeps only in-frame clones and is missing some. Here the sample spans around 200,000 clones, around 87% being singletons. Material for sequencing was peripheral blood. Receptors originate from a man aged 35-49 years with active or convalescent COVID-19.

This chain's CDR3 is CASSDNNYGYTF. The CDR3 coding sequence is TGTGCCAGCTCGGACAATAACTATGGCTACACCTTC. The genes are TRBV18 and TRBJ1-2; D is possibly TRBD1 (5 bases). Trimming stripped 6 bases from V and 1 base from J, with 6 bases between. The CDR3 spans 12 residues. Germline CDR1 reads KGHSH; CDR2 reads LQKENI.

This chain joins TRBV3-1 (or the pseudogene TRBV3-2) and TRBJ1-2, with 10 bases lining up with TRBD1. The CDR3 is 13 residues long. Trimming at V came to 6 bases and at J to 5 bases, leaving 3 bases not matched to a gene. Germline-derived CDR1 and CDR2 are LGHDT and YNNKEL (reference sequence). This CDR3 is CASSPGQGYGYTF. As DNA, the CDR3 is TGTGCCAGCAGTCCGGGACAGGGGTATGGCTACACCTTC.

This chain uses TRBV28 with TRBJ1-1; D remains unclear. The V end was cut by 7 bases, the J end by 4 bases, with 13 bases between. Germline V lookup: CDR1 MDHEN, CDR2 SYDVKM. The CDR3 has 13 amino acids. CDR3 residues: CASNRRESTEAFF. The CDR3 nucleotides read TGTGCCAGCAACCGGAGGGAGAGCACTGAAGCTTTCTTT.

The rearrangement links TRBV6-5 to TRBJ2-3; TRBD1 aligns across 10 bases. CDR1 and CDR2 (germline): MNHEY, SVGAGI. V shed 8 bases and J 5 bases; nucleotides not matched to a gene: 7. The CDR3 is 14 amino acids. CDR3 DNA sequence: TGTGCCAGCGGCCGGGACAGGGGTGGAGATACGCAGTATTTT. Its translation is CASGRDRGGDTQYF.

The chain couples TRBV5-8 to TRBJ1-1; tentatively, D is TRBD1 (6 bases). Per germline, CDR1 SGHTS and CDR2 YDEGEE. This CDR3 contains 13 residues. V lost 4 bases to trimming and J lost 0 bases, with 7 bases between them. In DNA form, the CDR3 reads TGTGCCAGCAGCCAGGGGTTGAACACTGAAGCTTTCTTT. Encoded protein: CASSQGLNTEAFF.

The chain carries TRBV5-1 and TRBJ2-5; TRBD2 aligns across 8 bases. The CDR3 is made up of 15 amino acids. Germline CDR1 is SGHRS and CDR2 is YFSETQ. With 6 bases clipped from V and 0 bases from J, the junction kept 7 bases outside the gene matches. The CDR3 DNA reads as TGCGCCAGCACCTATGGCGGGGGGTACCAAGAGACCCAGTACTTC. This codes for CASTYGGGYQETQYF.

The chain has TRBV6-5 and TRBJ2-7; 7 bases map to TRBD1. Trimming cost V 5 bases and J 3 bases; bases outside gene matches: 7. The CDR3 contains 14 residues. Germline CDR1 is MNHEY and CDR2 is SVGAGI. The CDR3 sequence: CASSLQGRFYEQYF. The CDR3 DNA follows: TGTGCCAGCAGTCTACAGGGGAGATTCTACGAGCAGTACTTC.

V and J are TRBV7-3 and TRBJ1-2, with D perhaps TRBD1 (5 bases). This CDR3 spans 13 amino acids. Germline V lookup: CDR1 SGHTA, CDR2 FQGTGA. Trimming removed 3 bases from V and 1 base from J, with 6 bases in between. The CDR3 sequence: CASSLGGNYGYTF. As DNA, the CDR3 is TGTGCCAGCAGCTTGGGGGGTAACTATGGCTACACCTTC.

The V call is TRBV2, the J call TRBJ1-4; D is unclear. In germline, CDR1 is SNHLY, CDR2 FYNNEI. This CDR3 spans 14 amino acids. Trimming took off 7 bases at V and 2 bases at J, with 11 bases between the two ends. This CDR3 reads CASTDSLTNEKLFF. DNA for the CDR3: TGTGCCAGCACCGACTCCCTGACTAATGAAAAACTGTTTTTT.

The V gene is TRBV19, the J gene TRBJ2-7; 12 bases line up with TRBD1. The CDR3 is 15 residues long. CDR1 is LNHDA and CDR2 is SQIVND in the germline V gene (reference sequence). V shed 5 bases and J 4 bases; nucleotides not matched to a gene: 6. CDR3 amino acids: CASSPGQGARYEQYF. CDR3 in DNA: TGTGCCAGTAGTCCGGGACAGGGGGCGCGGTACGAGCAGTACTTC.

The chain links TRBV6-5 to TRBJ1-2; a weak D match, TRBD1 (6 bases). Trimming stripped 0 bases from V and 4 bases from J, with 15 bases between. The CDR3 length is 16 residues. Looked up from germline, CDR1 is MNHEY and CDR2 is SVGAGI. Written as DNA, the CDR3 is TGTGCCAGCAGTTACTCGATCCAGGGGAGGGTCTATGGCTACACCTTC. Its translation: CASSYSIQGRVYGYTF.

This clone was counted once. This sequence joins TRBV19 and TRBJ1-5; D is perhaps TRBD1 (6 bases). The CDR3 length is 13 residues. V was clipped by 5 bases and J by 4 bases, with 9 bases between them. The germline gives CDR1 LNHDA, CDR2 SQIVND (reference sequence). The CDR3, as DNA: TGTGCCAGTAGTGACAGGCTGAATCAGCCCCAGCATTTT. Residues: CASSDRLNQPQHF.

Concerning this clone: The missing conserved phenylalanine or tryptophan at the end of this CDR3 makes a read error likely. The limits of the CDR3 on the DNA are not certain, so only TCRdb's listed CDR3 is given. The CDR3 reads CASSQRAETASYL. The rearrangement uses TRBV3-1 (or the pseudogene TRBV3-2) and TRBJ1-2. The CDR3 length is 13 residues, termini included. Germline loops: CDR1 LGHDT, CDR2 YNNKEL (reference sequence).

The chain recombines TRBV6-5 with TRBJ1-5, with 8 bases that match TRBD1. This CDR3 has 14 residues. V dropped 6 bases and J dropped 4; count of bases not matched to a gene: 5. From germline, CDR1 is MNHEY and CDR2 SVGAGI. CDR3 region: CASRGQGVNQPQHF. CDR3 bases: TGTGCCAGCAGAGGACAGGGAGTGAATCAGCCCCAGCATTTT.

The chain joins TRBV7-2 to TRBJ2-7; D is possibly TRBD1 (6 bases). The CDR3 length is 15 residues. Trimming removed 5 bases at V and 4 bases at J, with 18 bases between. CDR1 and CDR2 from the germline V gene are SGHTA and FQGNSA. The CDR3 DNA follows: TGTGCCAGCAGCCCACAGGGAAGGGGTCGGTACGAGCAGTACTTC. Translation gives CASSPQGRGRYEQYF.

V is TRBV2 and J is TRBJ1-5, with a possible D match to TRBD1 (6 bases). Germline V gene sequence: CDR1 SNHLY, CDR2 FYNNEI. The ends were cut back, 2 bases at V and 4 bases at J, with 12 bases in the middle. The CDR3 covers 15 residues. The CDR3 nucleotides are TGTGCCAGCAGTGAACAACAGGGACGAAATCAGCCCCAGCATTTT. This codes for CASSEQQGRNQPQHF.

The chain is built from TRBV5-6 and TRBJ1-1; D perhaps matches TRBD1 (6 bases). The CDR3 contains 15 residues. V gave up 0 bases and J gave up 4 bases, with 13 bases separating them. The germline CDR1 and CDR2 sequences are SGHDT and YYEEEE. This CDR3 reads CASSLDYRESTEAFF. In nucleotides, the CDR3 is TGTGCCAGCAGCTTGGACTACAGGGAAAGCACTGAAGCTTTCTTT. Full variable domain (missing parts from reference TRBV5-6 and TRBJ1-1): DAGVTQSPTHLIKTRGQQVTLRCSPKSGHDTVSWYQQALGQGPQFIFQYYEEEERQRGNFPDRFSGHQFPNYSSELNVNALLLGDSALYLCASSLDYRESTEAFFGQGTRLTVV.

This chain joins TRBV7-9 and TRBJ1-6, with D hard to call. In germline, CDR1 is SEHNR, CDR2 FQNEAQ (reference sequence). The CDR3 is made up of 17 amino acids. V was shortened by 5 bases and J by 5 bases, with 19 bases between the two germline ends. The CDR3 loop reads CASSPLEAGGDNSPLHF. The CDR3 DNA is TGTGCCAGCAGCCCCCTTGAGGCGGGCGGGGATAATTCACCCCTCCACTTT.

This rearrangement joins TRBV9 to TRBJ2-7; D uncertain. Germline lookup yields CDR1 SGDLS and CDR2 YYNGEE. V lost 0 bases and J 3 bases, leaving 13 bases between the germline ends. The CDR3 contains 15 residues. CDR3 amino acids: CASSVGGQASYEQYF. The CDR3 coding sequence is TGTGCCAGCAGCGTAGGTGGGCAGGCCAGCTACGAGCAGTACTTC.

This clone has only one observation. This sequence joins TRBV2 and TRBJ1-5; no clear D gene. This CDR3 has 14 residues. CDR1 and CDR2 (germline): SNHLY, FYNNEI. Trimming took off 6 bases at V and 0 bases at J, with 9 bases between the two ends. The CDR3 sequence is CASRVGVSNQPQHF. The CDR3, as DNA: TGTGCCAGCAGGGTCGGGGTTAGCAATCAGCCCCAGCATTTT.

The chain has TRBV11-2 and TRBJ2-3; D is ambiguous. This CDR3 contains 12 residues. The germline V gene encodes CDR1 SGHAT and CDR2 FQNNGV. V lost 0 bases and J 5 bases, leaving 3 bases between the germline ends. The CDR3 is CASSLDLDTQYF. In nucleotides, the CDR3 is TGTGCCAGCAGCTTAGACCTAGATACGCAGTATTTT.

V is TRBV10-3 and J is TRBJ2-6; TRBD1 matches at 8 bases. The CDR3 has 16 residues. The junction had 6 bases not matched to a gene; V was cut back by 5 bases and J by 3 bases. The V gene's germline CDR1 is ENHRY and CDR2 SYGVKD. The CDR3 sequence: CAISLPGGYGANVLTF. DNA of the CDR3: TGTGCCATCAGTTTGCCAGGGGGCTATGGGGCCAACGTCCTGACTTTC.

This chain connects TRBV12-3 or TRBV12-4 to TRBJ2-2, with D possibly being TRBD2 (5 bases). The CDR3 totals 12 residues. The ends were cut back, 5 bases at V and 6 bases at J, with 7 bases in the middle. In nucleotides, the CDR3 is TGTGCCAGCAGTGTGGGAGCCGGGGAGCTGTTTTTT. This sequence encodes CASSVGAGELFF.

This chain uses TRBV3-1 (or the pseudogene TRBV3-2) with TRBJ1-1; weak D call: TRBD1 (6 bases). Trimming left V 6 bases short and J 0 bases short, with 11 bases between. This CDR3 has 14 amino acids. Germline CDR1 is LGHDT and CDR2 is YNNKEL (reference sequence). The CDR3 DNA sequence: TGTGCCAGCAGTCTACAGGGCATGAACACTGAAGCTTTCTTT. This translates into CASSLQGMNTEAFF.

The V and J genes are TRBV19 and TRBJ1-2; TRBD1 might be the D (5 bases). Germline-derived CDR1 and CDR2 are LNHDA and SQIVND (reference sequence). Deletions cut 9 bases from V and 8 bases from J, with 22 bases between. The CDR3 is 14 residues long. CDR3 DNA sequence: TGTGCCAGCTCACAGGCGCCTCCCTTCGGGGGCTACACCTTC. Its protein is CASSQAPPFGGYTF.

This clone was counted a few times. The CDR3 protein is CASSPPGRELFF. CDR3 DNA sequence: TGTGCCAGCAGCCCTCCAGGTCGGGAGCTGTTTTTT. The chain carries TRBV9 and TRBJ2-2; D ambiguous. Germline V gene sequence: CDR1 SGDLS, CDR2 YYNGEE. This CDR3 has 12 amino acids. V lost 4 bases and J lost 9, with 10 bases in between.

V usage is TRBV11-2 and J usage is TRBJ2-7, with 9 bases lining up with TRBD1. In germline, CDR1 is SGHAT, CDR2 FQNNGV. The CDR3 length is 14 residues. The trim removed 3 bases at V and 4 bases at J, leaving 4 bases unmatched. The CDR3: CASSLEQGAYEQYF. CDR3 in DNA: TGTGCCAGCAGCTTGGAACAGGGGGCTTACGAGCAGTACTTC.

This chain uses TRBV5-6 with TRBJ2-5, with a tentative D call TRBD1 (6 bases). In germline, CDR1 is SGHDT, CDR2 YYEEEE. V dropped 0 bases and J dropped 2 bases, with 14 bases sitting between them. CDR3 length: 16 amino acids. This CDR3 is CASSLAVTGKQETQYF. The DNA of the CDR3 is TGTGCCAGCAGCTTGGCGGTAACAGGGAAACAAGAGACCCAGTACTTC.

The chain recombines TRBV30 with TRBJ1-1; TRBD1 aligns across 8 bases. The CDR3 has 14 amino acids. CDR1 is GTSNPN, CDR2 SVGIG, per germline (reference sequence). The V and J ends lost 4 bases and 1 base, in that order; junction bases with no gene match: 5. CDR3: CAWNKGQANTEAFF. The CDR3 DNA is TGTGCCTGGAATAAGGGACAGGCGAACACTGAAGCTTTCTTT.

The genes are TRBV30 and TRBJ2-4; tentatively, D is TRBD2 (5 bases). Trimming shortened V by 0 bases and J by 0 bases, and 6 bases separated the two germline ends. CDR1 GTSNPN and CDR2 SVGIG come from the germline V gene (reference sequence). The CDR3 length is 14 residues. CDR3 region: CAWSVRGAKNIQYF. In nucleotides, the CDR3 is TGTGCCTGGAGTGTACGGGGAGCCAAAAACATTCAGTACTTC.

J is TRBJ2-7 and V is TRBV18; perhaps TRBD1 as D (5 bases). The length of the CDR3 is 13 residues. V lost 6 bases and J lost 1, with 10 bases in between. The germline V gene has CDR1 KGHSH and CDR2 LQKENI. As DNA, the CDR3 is TGTGCCAGCTCCACGGACACATCCTACGAGCAGTACTTC. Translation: CASSTDTSYEQYF.

CDR3: CASSKATRRLSNQPQHF. The DNA for the CDR3 is TGTGCCAGCAGCAAAGCGACCAGGCGATTGAGCAATCAGCCCCAGCATTTT. The V gene is TRBV21-1, the J gene TRBJ1-5; the DNA was not used to check the table's D call, TRBD1. TRBV21-1 is described as a pseudogene. This CDR3 spans 17 amino acids.